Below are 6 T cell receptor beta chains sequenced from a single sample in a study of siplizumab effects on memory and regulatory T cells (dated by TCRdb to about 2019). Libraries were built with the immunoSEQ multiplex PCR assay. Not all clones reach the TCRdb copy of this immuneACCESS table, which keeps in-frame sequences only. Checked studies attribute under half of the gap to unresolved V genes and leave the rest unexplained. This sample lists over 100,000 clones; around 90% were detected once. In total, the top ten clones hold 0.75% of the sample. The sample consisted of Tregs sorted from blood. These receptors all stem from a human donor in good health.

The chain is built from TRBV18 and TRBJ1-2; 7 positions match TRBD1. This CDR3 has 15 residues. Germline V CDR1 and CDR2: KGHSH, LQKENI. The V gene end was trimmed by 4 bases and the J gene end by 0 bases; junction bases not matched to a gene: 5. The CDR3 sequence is CASSRPGQTNYGYTF. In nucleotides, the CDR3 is TGTGCCAGCTCACGTCCGGGACAGACTAACTATGGCTACACCTTC.

The CDR3 reads CASRGPGGVSGELFF. CDR3 nucleotides: TGTGCCAGCAGGGGGCCAGGAGGAGTATCCGGGGAGCTGTTTTTT. The rearrangement uses TRBV2 and TRBJ2-2, with D perhaps given as TRBD1 or TRBD2 (5 bases each). The V end was cut by 6 bases, the J end by 6 bases, with 17 bases between. The CDR3 extends over 15 amino acids. Per the germline V gene, CDR1 is SNHLY and CDR2 is FYNNEI.

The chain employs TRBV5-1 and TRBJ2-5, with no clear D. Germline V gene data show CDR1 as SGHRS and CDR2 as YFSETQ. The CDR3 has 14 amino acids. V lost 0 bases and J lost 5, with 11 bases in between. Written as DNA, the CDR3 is TGCGCCAGCAGCTTGGGGCTAAGGGCGGAGACCCAGTACTTC. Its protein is CASSLGLRAETQYF.

The DNA of the CDR3 is TGCGCCAGCACCCCGGGCTCAGGGGCAAGGGAGCTGTTTTTT. Translated: CASTPGSGARELFF. This rearrangement joins TRBV5-1 to TRBJ2-2, with TRBD1 as a possible D gene (6 bases). Between the trimmed V and J ends, which lost 6 bases and 9 bases, there was a span of 18 bases. CDR3 length equals 14 residues. In germline, CDR1 is SGHRS, CDR2 YFSETQ.

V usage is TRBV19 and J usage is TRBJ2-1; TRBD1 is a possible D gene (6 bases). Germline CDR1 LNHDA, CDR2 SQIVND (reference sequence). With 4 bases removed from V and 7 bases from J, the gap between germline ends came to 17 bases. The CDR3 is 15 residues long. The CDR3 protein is CASSRSRGGGNEQFF. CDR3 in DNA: TGTGCCAGTAGTAGGTCCAGGGGCGGTGGGAATGAGCAGTTCTTC.

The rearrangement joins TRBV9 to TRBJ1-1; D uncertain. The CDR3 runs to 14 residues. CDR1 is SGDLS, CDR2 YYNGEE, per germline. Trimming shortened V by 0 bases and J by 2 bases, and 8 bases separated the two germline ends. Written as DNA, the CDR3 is TGTGCCAGCAGCGTAGCTTTCGCCAACACTGAAGCTTTCTTT. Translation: CASSVAFANTEAFF. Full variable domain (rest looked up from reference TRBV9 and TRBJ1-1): DSGVTQTPKHLITATGQRVTLRCSPRSGDLSVYWYQQSLDQGLQFLIQYYNGEERAKGNILERFSAQQFPDLHSELNLSSLELGDSALYFCASSVAFANTEAFFGQGTRLTVV.